This passage covers 32 T cell receptor beta chains from one sample sequenced in a study of blood T cell repertoires in COVID-19. Here immunoSEQ multiplex PCR was the method, and the copy in TCRdb shows in-frame clones only, minus some. The sample shows around 220,000 clones, 80% to 90% of them seen only once. The sample taken for sequencing was peripheral blood. The receptor set was obtained from a man aged 45-60 years with acute or convalescent COVID-19.

The rearrangement uses TRBV4-2 and TRBJ2-1, with 12 bases matching TRBD1. The CDR3 is 17 residues long. Germline lookup yields CDR1 LGHNA and CDR2 YNFKEQ. The V segment lost 3 bases and the J segment 8 bases; nucleotides outside the gene matches: 11. CDR3 sequence reads: CASSHPGGTGGFYEQFF. The CDR3 DNA is TGTGCCAGCAGCCATCCCGGCGGGACAGGGGGCTTCTATGAGCAGTTCTTC.

The chain is built from TRBV2 and TRBJ2-5; D ambiguous. Looked up from germline, CDR1 is SNHLY and CDR2 is FYNNEI. The CDR3 extends over 14 amino acids. Trimming stripped 1 base from V and 0 bases from J, with 6 bases between. DNA for the CDR3: TGTGCCAGCAGTGAAGTTGTAAACCAAGAGACCCAGTACTTC. It is translated as CASSEVVNQETQYF. Based on the CDR3 plus reference TRBV2 and TRBJ2-5, the full variable domain is EPEVTQTPSHQVTQMGQEVILRCVPISNHLYFYWYRQILGQKVEFLVSFYNNEISEKSEIFDDQFSVERPDGSNFTLKIRSTKLEDSAMYFCASSEVVNQETQYFGPGTRLLVL.

V usage is TRBV18 and J usage is TRBJ1-1, with D possibly TRBD1 on 5 matching bases. The length of the CDR3 is 17 residues. V lost 3 bases to trimming and J lost 1 base, with 18 bases between them. Germline V gives CDR1 KGHSH, CDR2 LQKENI. CDR3 protein: CASSPRNPAGGNTEAFF. The CDR3 nucleotides are TGTGCCAGCTCACCTCGGAACCCGGCCGGGGGGAACACTGAAGCTTTCTTT.

CDR3 residues: CASSFYDRSNQPQHF. The CDR3, as DNA: TGTGCCAGCAGTTTCTATGACAGGTCCAATCAGCCCCAGCATTTT. This sequence joins TRBV6-2 or TRBV6-3 and TRBJ1-5, with a weak D call TRBD1 (6 bases). Germline V CDR1 and CDR2: MNHEY, SVGEGT. Trimming stripped 4 bases from V and 3 bases from J, with 13 bases between. The CDR3 length is 15 residues.

The rearrangement links TRBV9 to TRBJ1-1, with D possibly matching TRBD1 (5 bases). This CDR3 has 14 residues. Germline V gene data show CDR1 as SGDLS and CDR2 as YYNGEE. Trimming left V 1 base short and J 5 bases short, with 12 bases between. CDR3 protein: CASSVRAGDTEAFF. CDR3 DNA sequence: TGTGCCAGCAGCGTAAGGGCGGGGGATACTGAAGCTTTCTTT.

This chain connects TRBV6-5 to TRBJ2-7, with D possibly being TRBD1 (6 bases). Trimming removed 4 bases at V and 5 bases at J, with 15 bases between. This CDR3 spans 14 amino acids. Germline V gene lookup returns CDR1 MNHEY and CDR2 SVGAGI. The CDR3 reads CASSWGRRYDEQYF. The CDR3 nucleotides read TGTGCCAGCAGTTGGGGGCGGAGGTATGACGAGCAGTACTTC.

The chain couples TRBV5-4 to TRBJ1-4, with a possible D match to TRBD1 (6 bases). V lost 4 bases to trimming and J lost 7 bases, with 17 bases between them. Germline assignment: CDR1 SGHNT and CDR2 YYREEE (reference sequence). The CDR3 covers 15 residues. CDR3: CASSERGGSGEKLFF. CDR3 bases: TGTGCCAGCAGCGAGAGGGGGGGGAGCGGTGAAAAACTGTTTTTT.

The chain joins TRBV6-1 to TRBJ1-1; 9 bases line up with TRBD1. Germline V gene sequence: CDR1 MNHNS, CDR2 SASEGT. CDR3 size: 16 residues. The trim removed 4 bases at V and 0 bases at J, leaving 6 bases unmatched. CDR3 amino acids: CASSVRTGVVNTEAFF. Written as DNA, the CDR3 is TGTGCCAGCAGTGTTCGGACAGGGGTTGTGAACACTGAAGCTTTCTTT.

This chain links TRBV5-1 with TRBJ1-3; 7 positions match TRBD1. The CDR3 consists of 15 residues. Per the germline V gene, CDR1 is SGHRS and CDR2 is YFSETQ. V shed 3 bases, J shed 2 bases, and the junction held 5 bases outside the gene matches. DNA for the CDR3: TGCGCCAGCAGCTCACAGGGGATCGCTGGAAACACCATATATTTT. This gives the protein CASSSQGIAGNTIYF.

The DNA of the CDR3 is TGTGCCAGCAGCCGATTCCAGGGGGTCACTGAAGCTTTCTTT. Translating gives CASSRFQGVTEAFF. The rearrangement uses TRBV16 and TRBJ1-1; 7 nucleotides agree with TRBD1. The CDR3 covers 14 residues. Germline V CDR1 and CDR2: KGHSY, FQNENV. V gave up 4 bases and J gave up 4 bases; unmatched junction bases: 6.

V and J are TRBV7-6 and TRBJ1-3; the match to TRBD1 covers 8 bases. After removal of 4 bases from V and 0 bases from J, the junction contained 8 bases not matched to a gene. Germline CDR1 and CDR2: SGHVS and FNYEAQ. This CDR3 region has 17 residues. The CDR3 DNA sequence: TGTGCCAGCAGCTCTAGGACCACAGGGGGCTCTGGAAACACCATATATTTT. Translation: CASSSRTTGGSGNTIYF.

V usage is TRBV5-1 and J usage is TRBJ1-4; 11 positions agree with TRBD1. J was trimmed by 7 bases and V by 3 bases; bases with no gene match: 8. CDR3 length: 16 residues. The germline gives CDR1 SGHRS, CDR2 YFSETQ. CDR3 sequence reads: CASSSAPGQGGEKLFF. Here the CDR3 DNA reads TGCGCCAGCAGCTCGGCGCCGGGACAGGGGGGTGAAAAACTGTTTTTT.

V and J are TRBV5-1 and TRBJ2-4, with 9 bases lining up with TRBD1. Germline assignment: CDR1 SGHRS and CDR2 YFSETQ. The CDR3 loop spans 14 amino acids. With 5 bases clipped from V and 5 bases from J, the junction kept 5 bases outside the gene matches. As DNA, the CDR3 is TGCGCCAGCAGTTACCGGACAGGGGAAAACATTCAGTACTTC. Translating gives CASSYRTGENIQYF.

As regards this clone: Mismatch with germline at one junction end may stem from a read error. J is TRBJ1-1 and V is TRBV2; a weak D match, TRBD1 (6 bases). Germline CDR1 and CDR2: SNHLY and FYNNEI. This CDR3 has 13 residues. The CDR3 region is CARSGGGTGEAFF. The CDR3 region has the DNA TGTGCCCGCAGCGGGGGGGGAACAGGGGAAGCTTTCTTT. Supplemented by reference TRBV2 and TRBJ1-1, the full variable domain reads EPEVTQTPSHQVTQMGQEVILRCVPISNHLYFYWYRQILGQKVEFLVSFYNNEISEKSEIFDDQFSVERPDGSNFTLKIRSTKLEDSAMYFCARSGGGTGEAFFGQGTRLTVV.

The chain recombines TRBV6-5 with TRBJ1-6; D possibly corresponds to TRBD1 (6 bases). The germline V gene encodes CDR1 MNHEY and CDR2 SVGAGI. This CDR3 contains 12 residues. Trimming removed 6 bases from V and 6 bases from J, with 6 bases in between. The CDR3 DNA follows: TGTGCCAGCAGACAGGGTAATTCACCCCTCCACTTT. This encodes CASRQGNSPLHF.

This chain joins TRBV5-1 and TRBJ1-1; D is perhaps TRBD1 (6 bases). CDR1 is SGHRS, CDR2 YFSETQ, per germline. The CDR3 totals 15 residues. The V and J ends lost 8 bases and 1 base respectively, with 18 bases between them. DNA for the CDR3: TGCGCCAGTAGCCCGCTGGGGGCCGGGAACACTGAAGCTTTCTTT. Its translation: CASSPLGAGNTEAFF.

The J gene is TRBJ2-1, the V gene TRBV21-1; the DNA was not used to check the table's D call, TRBD2. TRBV21-1 is tagged as a pseudogene. CDR3 length: 13 residues. The CDR3 reads CASSRGGYNEQFF. CDR3 DNA: TGTGCCAGCAGCAGGGGAGGTTACAATGAGCAGTTCTTC.

This rearrangement joins TRBV2 to TRBJ1-1; weak D call: TRBD1 (5 bases). Germline CDR1 and CDR2: SNHLY and FYNNEI. Trimming removed 3 bases at V and 5 bases at J, with 13 bases between. This CDR3 comprises 14 residues. The CDR3 nucleotides are TGTGCCAGCAGTGATTTGGAGGGGTATACTGAAGCTTTCTTT. Protein: CASSDLEGYTEAFF.

V is TRBV9 and J is TRBJ1-2, with a possible D match to TRBD1 (5 bases). V lost 0 bases to trimming and J lost 5 bases, with 11 bases between them. This CDR3 is 14 amino acids long. Germline CDR1 SGDLS, CDR2 YYNGEE. The CDR3 bases are TGTGCCAGCAGCGTAGCTGACAGAACTTATGGCTACACCTTC. Its protein is CASSVADRTYGYTF.

The chain carries TRBV5-6 and TRBJ1-6; 7 positions agree with TRBD1. The CDR3 contains 15 residues. V was pared by 0 bases and J by 6 bases, with 3 bases of the junction left unmatched. Looked up from germline, CDR1 is SGHDT and CDR2 is YYEEEE. The CDR3 sequence: CASSLGQGPNSPLHF. CDR3 in DNA: TGTGCCAGCAGCTTGGGACAGGGACCTAATTCACCCCTCCACTTT.

This clone was seen a handful of times. The chain is built from TRBV15 and TRBJ1-5; 7 positions agree with TRBD1. CDR3 length equals 16 residues. In germline, CDR1 is LNHNV, CDR2 YYDKDF (reference sequence). The junction had 7 bases not matched to a gene; V was cut back by 0 bases and J by 5 bases. The CDR3 protein is CATSRDFGTEDQPQHF. The CDR3, as DNA: TGTGCCACCAGCAGAGATTTTGGGACAGAAGATCAGCCCCAGCATTTT.

The gene calls are TRBV3-1 (or the pseudogene TRBV3-2) and TRBJ1-5, with 9 nucleotides matching TRBD1. V lost 1 base and J lost 6; bases outside the gene matches: 10. Germline CDR1 LGHDT, CDR2 YNNKEL (reference sequence). The CDR3 runs to 17 residues. The CDR3 loop is CASSQVGGQGGTQPQHF. CDR3 in DNA: TGTGCCAGCAGCCAAGTTGGGGGACAGGGCGGAACTCAGCCCCAGCATTTT.

In this sample, this clone turned up once. The chain is built from TRBV6-5 and TRBJ2-7; tentative D call: TRBD1 (6 bases). Germline V gene sequence: CDR1 MNHEY, CDR2 SVGAGI. The CDR3 is 14 residues long. V lost 7 bases and J 2 bases, leaving 15 bases between the germline ends. CDR3 residues: CASTKSGQTYEQYF. The CDR3, as DNA: TGTGCCAGCACCAAAAGCGGACAGACCTACGAGCAGTACTTC.

CDR3 nucleotide sequence: TGTGCCAGCAGTTATTCGGGTAGGAGGACAGATACGCAGTATTTT. This translates into CASSYSGRRTDTQYF. The rearrangement links TRBV6-2 or TRBV6-3 to TRBJ2-3; a possible D gene is TRBD2 (5 bases). The V end was cut by 3 bases, the J end by 3 bases, with 13 bases between. The CDR3 is 15 residues long. In germline, CDR1 is MNHEY, CDR2 SVGEGT.

This clone was counted once. The CDR3 DNA reads as TGTGCCAGCAGGCGGACAGGCCCAGCTAACTATGGCTACACCTTC. As protein: CASRRTGPANYGYTF. The chain couples TRBV6-5 to TRBJ1-2; 7 positions match TRBD1. Trimming took 6 bases from V and 0 from J; bases not matched to a gene: 7. Germline assignment: CDR1 MNHEY and CDR2 SVGAGI. The CDR3 has 15 amino acids.

This clone was found a few times. The gene calls are TRBV19 and TRBJ1-2, with 11 bases identical to TRBD1. V was pared by 4 bases and J by 4 bases, with 11 bases of the junction left unmatched. This CDR3 region has 17 residues. Germline V lookup: CDR1 LNHDA, CDR2 SQIVND (reference sequence). CDR3 sequence reads: CASSRIPGQGVGYGYTF. The CDR3, as DNA: TGTGCCAGTAGTAGAATACCGGGACAGGGGGTCGGCTATGGCTACACCTTC. Complete variable domain (other parts from reference TRBV19 and TRBJ1-2): DGGITQSPKYLFRKEGQNVTLSCEQNLNHDAMYWYRQDPGQGLRLIYYSQIVNDFQKGDIAEGYSVSREKKESFPLTVTSAQKNPTAFYLCASSRIPGQGVGYGYTFGSGTRLTVV.

The chain has TRBV5-1 and TRBJ1-1; the D gene is possibly TRBD1 (5 bases). V was shortened by 2 bases and J by 1 base, with 9 bases between the two germline ends. The CDR3 covers 14 residues. Germline V gene data show CDR1 as SGHRS and CDR2 as YFSETQ. CDR3 in amino acids: CASSLAQGNTEAFF. The CDR3 DNA reads as TGCGCCAGCAGCTTAGCGCAGGGGAACACTGAAGCTTTCTTT.

This rearrangement joins TRBV19 to TRBJ1-4; 9 bases align to TRBD1. V was clipped by 5 bases and J by 4 bases; unmatched bases: 5. Germline loops: CDR1 LNHDA, CDR2 SQIVND (reference sequence). CDR3 length: 15 residues. The CDR3 region is CASSGQGNHNEKLFF. The DNA for the CDR3 is TGTGCCAGTAGTGGACAGGGGAACCATAATGAAAAACTGTTTTTT.

This chain connects TRBV6-5 to TRBJ2-7, with TRBD2 matching over 8 bases. Germline lookup yields CDR1 MNHEY and CDR2 SVGAGI. CDR3 length: 14 amino acids. V gave up 2 bases and J gave up 5 bases; unmatched junction bases: 5. The CDR3 bases are TGTGCCAGCAGTTACCAGCGGGGGATCCACGAGCAGTACTTC. Protein: CASSYQRGIHEQYF.

The chain employs TRBV27 and TRBJ2-7; possibly TRBD2 for D (5 bases). Germline V CDR1 and CDR2: MNHEY, SMNVEV (reference sequence). Trimming cost V 6 bases and J 0 bases, with 9 bases left between them. This CDR3 spans 13 amino acids. CDR3: CASSLASSYEQYF. The CDR3 DNA is TGTGCCAGCAGCCTAGCCAGCTCCTACGAGCAGTACTTC.

The gene calls are TRBV6-5 and TRBJ1-5; 7 nucleotides agree with TRBD1. There are 14 residues in the CDR3. The trim removed 6 bases at V and 2 bases at J, leaving 4 bases unmatched. CDR1 and CDR2 (germline): MNHEY, SVGAGI. Here the CDR3 DNA reads TGTGCCAGCAGGGGACAGTTTGGCAATCAGCCCCAGCATTTT. It specifies CASRGQFGNQPQHF.

The chain joins TRBV6-5 to TRBJ2-1; TRBD1 agrees at 7 bases. The CDR3 is 16 amino acids. The J segment lost 1 base and the V segment lost 0 bases, leaving 3 bases of the junction unmatched. Germline values: CDR1 MNHEY, CDR2 SVGAGI. The CDR3 protein is CASSYSRDRSYNEQFF. The CDR3 DNA reads as TGTGCCAGCAGTTACTCGAGGGACAGATCCTACAATGAGCAGTTCTTC.